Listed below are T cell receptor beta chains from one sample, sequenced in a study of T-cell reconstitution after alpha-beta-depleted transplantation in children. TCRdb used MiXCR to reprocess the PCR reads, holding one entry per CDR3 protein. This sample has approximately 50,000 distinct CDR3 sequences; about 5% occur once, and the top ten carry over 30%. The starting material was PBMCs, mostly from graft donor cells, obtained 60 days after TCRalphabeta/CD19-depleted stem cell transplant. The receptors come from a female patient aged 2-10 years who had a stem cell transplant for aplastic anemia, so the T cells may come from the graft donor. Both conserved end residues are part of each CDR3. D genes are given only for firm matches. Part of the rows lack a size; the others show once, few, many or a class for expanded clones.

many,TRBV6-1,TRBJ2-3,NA,TGTGCCAGCAGTGAATTGGTTAGCGGACGCACAGATACGCAGTATTTT,CASSELVSGRTDTQYF
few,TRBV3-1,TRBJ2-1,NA,TGTGCCAGCAGCCAAGAGGATAGCGGCTACAATGAGCAGTTCTTC,CASSQEDSGYNEQFF
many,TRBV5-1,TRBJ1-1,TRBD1,TGCGCCAGCAGCGTGCAGCCGACAGGGATGAACACTGAAGCTTTCTTT,CASSVQPTGMNTEAFF
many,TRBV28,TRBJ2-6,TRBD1,TGTGCCAGCGGACAGGGGAGCTCTGGGGCCAACGTCCTGACTTTC,CASGQGSSGANVLTF
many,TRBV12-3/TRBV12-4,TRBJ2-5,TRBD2,TGTGCCAGCAGTTTCATGTTCCTAGCGGGGTTCCAAGAGACCCAGTACTTC,CASSFMFLAGFQETQYF
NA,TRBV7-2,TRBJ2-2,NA,TGTGCCAGCAGCTCCCAGGGGCGCCGGACCGGGGAGCTGTTTTTT,CASSSQGRRTGELFF
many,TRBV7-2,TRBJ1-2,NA,TGTGCCAGCAGCTTAGACAGGGTGGATGGCTACACCTTC,CASSLDRVDGYTF
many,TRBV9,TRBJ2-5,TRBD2,TGTGCCAGCAGCGTAGAAGCGGGGATTGTAACAGAGACCCAGTACTTC,CASSVEAGIVTETQYF
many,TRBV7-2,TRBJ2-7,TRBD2,TGTGCCAGCAGCTTAAGGAGCGGGGGGACCTACGAGCAGTACTTC,CASSLRSGGTYEQYF
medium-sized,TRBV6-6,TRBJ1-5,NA,TGTGCCAGCAGTGCCAATTTGGGGGGCAGTCAGCCCCAGCATTTT,CASSANLGGSQPQHF
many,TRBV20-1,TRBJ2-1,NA,TGCAGTGCTAGAGACTCACGATCCTACAATGAGCAGTTCTTC,CSARDSRSYNEQFF
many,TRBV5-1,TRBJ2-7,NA,TGCGCCAGCAGCTCCGGGACGAACCTCGAGCAGTACTTC,CASSSGTNLEQYF
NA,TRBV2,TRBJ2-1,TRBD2,TGTGCCAGCAGGAACGGACTAGCGGAATACAATGAGCAGTTCTTC,CASRNGLAEYNEQFF
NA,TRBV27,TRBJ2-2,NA,TGTGCCAGCAGTTTATCGACGGGGGCCTCCGGGGAGCTGTTTTTT,CASSLSTGASGELFF
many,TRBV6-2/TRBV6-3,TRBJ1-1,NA,TGTGCCAGCACCAAGTCGGGGAACACTGAAGCTTTCTTT,CASTKSGNTEAFF
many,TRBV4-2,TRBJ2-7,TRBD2,TGTGCCAGCAGTACTAGCGGAAACTACGAGCAGTACTTC,CASSTSGNYEQYF
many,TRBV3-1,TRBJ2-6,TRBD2,TGTGCCAGCAGCCAAGATAGGTTAGCGGGAGTGAGAGGGGCCAACGTCCTGACTTTC,CASSQDRLAGVRGANVLTF
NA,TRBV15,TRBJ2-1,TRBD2,TGTGCCACCAGCAGAGCTCCTTTCGGGCGGGGGGTTGTGGATGAGCAGTTCTTC,CATSRAPFGRGVVDEQFF
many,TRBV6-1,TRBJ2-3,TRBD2,TGTGCCAGCAGCATTAGACGGGGGGGCACAGATACGCAGTATTTT,CASSIRRGGTDTQYF
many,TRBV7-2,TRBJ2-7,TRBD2,TGTGCCAGCAGCTTAGGACTAGCGGCCTACGAGCAGTACTTC,CASSLGLAAYEQYF
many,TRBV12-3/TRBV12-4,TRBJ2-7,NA,TGTGCCAGCAGTTTAGGAGACAGGCTATATAAGGGCGAGCAGTACTTC,CASSLGDRLYKGEQYF
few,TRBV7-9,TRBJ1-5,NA,TGTGCCAGCAGCCACCGGGACCCCCGAGATCCCCAGCATTTT,CASSHRDPRDPQHF
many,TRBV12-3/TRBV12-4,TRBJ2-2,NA,TGTGCCAGCAGTTTATCCCGGACAGAGCTCGGGGAGCTGTTTTTT,CASSLSRTELGELFF
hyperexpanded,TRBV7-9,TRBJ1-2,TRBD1,TGTGCCAGCAGCTCCCCTAAGGGACAGTCGAGTGGCTACACCTTC,CASSSPKGQSSGYTF
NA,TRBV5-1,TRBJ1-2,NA,TGCGCCAGCAGCCGGACTCTACTGGGGGGCTACACCTTC,CASSRTLLGGYTF
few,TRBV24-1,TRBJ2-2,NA,TGTGCCACCAGCCTCCGGGGGCACTTAGACACCGGGGAGCTGTTTTTT,CATSLRGHLDTGELFF
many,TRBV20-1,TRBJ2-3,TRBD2,TGCAGCGCTAGGGTAGCGGGAGAGGGCACAGATACGCAGTATTTT,CSARVAGEGTDTQYF
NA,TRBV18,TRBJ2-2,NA,TGTGCCAGCTCACAGGGGCCCGGGGAGCTGTTTTTT,CASSQGPGELFF
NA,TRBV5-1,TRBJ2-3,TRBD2,TGCGCCAGCAGCCCCACGATAGCGGGGGGGCTGGGCACAGATACGCAGTATTTT,CASSPTIAGGLGTDTQYF
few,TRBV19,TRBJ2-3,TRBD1,TGTGCCAGTAGCCGACAGGGTCGCACAGATACGCAGTATTTT,CASSRQGRTDTQYF
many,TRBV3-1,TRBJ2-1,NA,TGTGCCAGCAGCCAAGTCGGGAGTAAAGAGCAGTTCTTC,CASSQVGSKEQFF
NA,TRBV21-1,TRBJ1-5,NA,TGTGCCAGCAGCGCCCGGGACAGGGGGTTTCGCAATCAGCCCCAGCATTTT,CASSARDRGFRNQPQHF
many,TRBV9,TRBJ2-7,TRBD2,TGTGCCAGCACCCCAGGAGAGCGGGAGGTGGTCTACGAGCAGTACTTC,CASTPGEREVVYEQYF
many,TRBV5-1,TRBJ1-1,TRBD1,TGCGCCAGCAGCTTAGAGACAGGGGGCATGAACACTGAAGCTTTCTTT,CASSLETGGMNTEAFF
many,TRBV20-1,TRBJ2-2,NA,TGCAGTGCCGGTAGGAAGGGTGGCACCGGGGAGCTGTTTTTT,CSAGRKGGTGELFF
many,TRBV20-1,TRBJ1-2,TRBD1,TGCAGTGCTGAAGGGGGACAGATCTTAGGCTACACCTTC,CSAEGGQILGYTF
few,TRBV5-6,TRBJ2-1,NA,TGTGCCAGCAGCTTGGTTCCAGCGGGTAATGACAATGAGCAGTTCTTC,CASSLVPAGNDNEQFF
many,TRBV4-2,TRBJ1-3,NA,TGTGCCAGCAGCCAAGAAGACAGGAGGAACTCTGGAAACACCATATATTTT,CASSQEDRRNSGNTIYF
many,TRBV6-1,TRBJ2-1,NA,TGTGCCAGCAGTGAAATTAGCGGTAATGAGCAGTTCTTC,CASSEISGNEQFF
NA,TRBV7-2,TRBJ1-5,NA,TGTGCCAGCAGCCCTTCAAGCAATCAGCCCCAGCATTTT,CASSPSSNQPQHF
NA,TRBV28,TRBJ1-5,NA,TGTGCCAGCGGGGGGTTCAATCAGCCCCAGCATTTT,CASGGFNQPQHF